This paragraph covers one T cell receptor beta chain sequence. As yet, its antigen is unknown. The sample is drawn from a study of cytomegalovirus exposure and HLA in healthy donors. The donors (healthy individuals) were bone marrow donors. Nominally healthy donors were sampled, though unrecorded immune exposures were likely. The PCR was carried out with 60 Vbeta primers and 13 Jbeta primers. Clones were sequenced by immunoSEQ multiplex PCR, and TCRdb holds only the in-frame ones, with some missing. The sample shows some 130,000 clones, approximately 80% of them seen only once. Germline CDR1 is SGHTA and CDR2 is FQGNSA. CDR3 size: 14 residues. Trimming pared 4 bases from V and 3 bases from J, leaving 12 bases between. Findings and caveats of the study: Within the data, a cluster of highly shared sequence variants was likely a sequencing artifact. Productive rates of about 90% or about 30% were seen for most TCR beta V segments in an earlier analysis.

The receptor comes from a male donor in good health and CMV-seronegative. The chain uses TRBV7-2 and TRBJ1-2; D perhaps matches TRBD1 (6 bases). The sample was PBMCs. CDR3 nucleotide sequence: TGTGCCAGCAGCTCCACCAGGGGCGACTATGGCTACACCTTC. Its protein is CASSSTRGDYGYTF.